The 19 T cell receptor beta chains given below trace back to one sample, sequenced in a study of T-cell reconstitution after alpha-beta-depleted transplantation in children. Unique molecular identifiers were incorporated into the prepared TCRbeta library. MiXCR, run by TCRdb on the PCR reads, gives a single entry per CDR3 protein. The table shows more than 400,000 distinct CDR3 sequences, with 10% to 12% occurring only once. Sequences were derived from PBMCs, mostly from graft donor cells, sampled 180 days after TCRalphabeta/CD19-depleted stem cell transplant. The source of these receptors is a female patient younger than 10 who had a stem cell transplant for aplastic anemia, so the T cells may come from the graft donor.

This chain joins TRBV20-1 and TRBJ1-1, with a weak D call TRBD1 (6 bases). Germline V CDR1 and CDR2: DFQATT, SNEGSKA (reference sequence). Deletions cut 0 bases from V and 3 bases from J, with 11 bases between. This CDR3 spans 14 amino acids. Here the CDR3 DNA reads TGCAGTGCTAGAGATCTTAGGGGGTACACTGAAGCTTTCTTT. This encodes CSARDLRGYTEAFF.

This clonotype was recorded a few times. The V gene is TRBV6-2 or TRBV6-3, the J gene TRBJ2-7; no firm D call. The V end lost 8 bases, the J end lost 1 base, and 15 bases lay between the germline ends. The germline V gene encodes CDR1 MNHEY and CDR2 SVGEGT. The CDR3 extends over 14 amino acids. The CDR3: CASSSGRLSYEQYV. The CDR3 DNA sequence: TGTGCCAGCTCCTCCGGCAGGCTATCCTACGAGCAGTACGTC.

The rearrangement links TRBV20-1 to TRBJ2-1, with TRBD2 matching 8 bases. Germline V gene data show CDR1 as DFQATT and CDR2 as SNEGSKA (reference sequence). V gave up 2 bases and J gave up 2 bases; unmatched junction bases: 2. CDR3 length: 14 amino acids. CDR3 amino acids: CSARIAGPYNEQFF. CDR3 in DNA: TGCAGTGCTAGAATAGCGGGGCCCTACAATGAGCAGTTCTTC.

This clonotype occurred a few times. The chain combines TRBV6-2 or TRBV6-3 with TRBJ2-3, with 11 bases fitting TRBD2. The CDR3 covers 17 residues. V trimming: 2 bases; J trimming: 2 bases; junction bases outside the gene matches: 6. Germline values: CDR1 MNHEY, CDR2 SVGEGT. The CDR3 bases are TGTGCCAGCAGTTACGGGGGACTAGCGGCGTTCACAGATACGCAGTATTTT. It encodes CASSYGGLAAFTDTQYF.

The J gene is TRBJ1-5, the V gene TRBV6-2 or TRBV6-3, with no clear D. Trimming shortened V by 5 bases and J by 11 bases, and 10 bases separated the two germline ends. The germline gives CDR1 MNHEY, CDR2 SVGEGT. The CDR3 has 11 amino acids. For the CDR3, the DNA is TGTGCCAGCAGTCCCCCGCCCTCCCAGCATTTT. It codes for CASSPPPSQHF.

CDR3: CATSTSGPYNEQFF. DNA for the CDR3: TGTGCCACCAGCACTAGCGGCCCCTACAATGAGCAGTTCTTC. This rearrangement joins TRBV24-1 to TRBJ2-1; 8 bases are shared with TRBD2. This CDR3 is 14 amino acids long. Germline CDR1 reads KGHDR; CDR2 reads SFDVKD. V was clipped by 7 bases and J by 2 bases; unmatched bases: 3.

This clonotype was detected a few times. This chain uses TRBV28 with TRBJ2-7, with 7 bases identical to TRBD2. The V gene's germline CDR1 is MDHEN and CDR2 SYDVKM. The ends lost 3 bases at V and 4 bases at J; junction bases unmatched: 12. CDR3 size: 16 residues. The CDR3: CASSFSGQGLGYEQYF. The DNA of the CDR3 is TGTGCCAGCAGTTTTAGCGGGCAGGGTCTTGGGTACGAGCAGTACTTC.

The chain has TRBV5-6 and TRBJ2-2, with D perhaps being TRBD1 or TRBD2 (5 bases each). V shed 0 bases and J shed 2 bases, with 14 bases lying between them. CDR3 length: 17 residues. The germline gives CDR1 SGHDT, CDR2 YYEEEE. The CDR3 nucleotides read TGTGCCAGCAGCTTGGTTGGCCCAGGGAGCAACACCGGGGAGCTGTTTTTT. Its translation: CASSLVGPGSNTGELFF.

V and J are TRBV28 and TRBJ2-3; D is possibly TRBD1 (6 bases). V was pared by 7 bases and J by 2 bases, with 13 bases between. This CDR3 has 14 amino acids. CDR1 and CDR2 from the germline V gene are MDHEN and SYDVKM. CDR3 amino acids: CASTSKGHTDTQYF. The CDR3 DNA follows: TGTGCCAGCACTAGCAAGGGACACACAGATACGCAGTATTTT.

This clonotype has a handful of counts. The V and J genes are TRBV4-1 and TRBJ1-1; no clear D. Per germline, CDR1 MGHRA and CDR2 YSYEKL. The CDR3 loop spans 13 amino acids. Trimming removed 1 base from V and 5 bases from J, with 8 bases in between. The CDR3, as DNA: TGCGCCAGCAGCCAAGGGGCGGGGACTGAAGCTTTCTTT. This gives the protein CASSQGAGTEAFF.

This clonotype occurred a few times. CDR3 sequence (DNA): TGTGCCAGCAGTTTAATGGGACAGGGAGTCTCCGAAAGACACACCTTC. Amino acid sequence: CASSLMGQGVSERHTF. The genes are TRBV28 and TRBJ1-2, with 9 nucleotides matching TRBD1. Germline lookup yields CDR1 MDHEN and CDR2 SYDVKM. The CDR3 sequence is 16 residues long. Germline trimming cut 2 bases from V and 12 bases from J; bases unmatched to any gene: 16.

The genes are TRBV5-1 and TRBJ1-3, with D perhaps matching TRBD1 (5 bases). CDR1 SGHRS and CDR2 YFSETQ come from the germline V gene. The V end lost 6 bases, the J end lost 2 bases, and 15 bases lay between the germline ends. The CDR3 has 15 amino acids. Here the CDR3 reads CASTQGKDPGNTIYF. For the CDR3, the DNA is TGCGCCAGCACTCAGGGAAAGGACCCTGGAAACACCATATATTTT.

A few counts support this clonotype. The chain employs TRBV28 and TRBJ2-7; D is possibly TRBD1 or TRBD2 (6 bases each). Germline CDR1 is MDHEN and CDR2 is SYDVKM. V shed 5 bases and J shed 5 bases, with 16 bases lying between them. The CDR3 extends over 14 amino acids. CDR3 protein: CASSPHREVDEQYV. In DNA form, the CDR3 reads TGTGCCAGCAGTCCCCACAGGGAGGTGGACGAGCAGTACGTC.

This sequence joins TRBV11-2 and TRBJ2-5; 8 bases agree with TRBD1. The CDR3 spans 20 residues. The germline gives CDR1 SGHAT, CDR2 FQNNGV. V shed 4 bases, J shed 5 bases, and the junction held 24 bases outside the gene matches. The CDR3 reads CASSSQFHAWRDRGLETQYF. The CDR3 DNA follows: TGTGCCAGCAGCTCCCAGTTTCATGCCTGGCGAGACAGGGGTTTGGAGACCCAGTACTTC. The whole variable domain, filled in from reference TRBV11-2 and TRBJ2-5, reads EAGVAQSPRYKIIEKRQSVAFWCNPISGHATLYWYQQILGQGPKLLIQFQNNGVVDDSQLPKDRFSAERLKGVDSTLKIQPAKLEDSAVYLCASSSQFHAWRDRGLETQYFGPGTRLLVL.

The table lists this clonotype with a few counts. The rearrangement links TRBV14 to TRBJ1-1; D is perhaps TRBD1 (5 bases). V gave up 2 bases and J gave up 3 bases, with 10 bases separating them. CDR1 is SGHDN, CDR2 FVKESK, per germline. The CDR3 contains 14 residues. The CDR3 sequence is CASSQIDSYTEAFF. As DNA, the CDR3 is TGTGCCAGCAGCCAAATAGACAGTTACACTGAAGCTTTCTTT. Full variable domain (missing parts from reference TRBV14 and TRBJ1-1): EAGVTQFPSHSVIEKGQTVTLRCDPISGHDNLYWYRRVMGKEIKFLLHFVKESKQDESGMPNNRFLAERTGGTYSTLKVQPAELEDSGVYFCASSQIDSYTEAFFGQGTRLTVV.

The chain joins TRBV20-1 to TRBJ2-7; no clear D gene. Germline loops: CDR1 DFQATT, CDR2 SNEGSKA (reference sequence). The germline V and J ends were trimmed by 4 bases and 3 bases, with 13 bases remaining between them. This CDR3 region has 13 residues. CDR3 amino acids: CSATSDVYYEQYV. DNA for the CDR3: TGCAGTGCTACGTCCGACGTATACTACGAGCAGTACGTC.

This clonotype was seen at least ten times. The rearrangement links TRBV20-1 to TRBJ2-7; weak D call: TRBD2 (6 bases). This CDR3 is 15 amino acids long. The V end was cut by 0 bases, the J end by 0 bases, with 12 bases between. Germline loops: CDR1 DFQATT, CDR2 SNEGSKA (reference sequence). DNA for the CDR3: TGCAGTGCTAGAGATCATGCCGGGAGCTCCTACGAGCAGTACGTC. It is translated as CSARDHAGSSYEQYV.

This clonotype was counted between two and nine times. The chain couples TRBV11-3 to TRBJ1-5, with a tentative D call TRBD1 (5 bases). The CDR3 runs to 14 residues. V shed 1 base and J shed 7 bases, with 11 bases lying between them. CDR1 is SGHNT and CDR2 is YENEEA in the germline V gene. The CDR3 region is CASSLGGKGQPQHF. The CDR3 DNA reads as TGTGCCAGCAGCTTAGGAGGGAAGGGGCAGCCCCAGCATTTT.

This clonotype was counted between two and nine times. This chain links TRBV6-1 with TRBJ2-1, with 7 bases lining up with TRBD1. The CDR3 has 16 amino acids. After removal of 5 bases from V and 14 bases from J, the junction contained 21 bases not matched to a gene. Germline lookup yields CDR1 MNHNS and CDR2 SASEGT. This chain's CDR3 is CASSQVGPPGGGVEFF. The CDR3 DNA follows: TGTGCCAGCAGTCAGGTGGGCCCGCCAGGGGGTGGGGTCGAGTTCTTC.